This entry lists 21 T cell receptor beta chains sequenced from one sample in a study of beta chain features in type 1 diabetes. The isolated RNA, all of it, was reverse transcribed, so expressed TCRB transcripts were what got sequenced. TCRdb's copy holds only in-frame clones and misses some; the assay was immunoSEQ multiplex PCR. The sample holds 130,000 to 150,000 clones, 8.5% to 12% seen once. Sequencing input: naive CD4+ T cells from blood. The receptors stem from a man in his late teens or twenties in good health.

Only a few counts were recorded for this clone. The rearrangement links TRBV7-2 to TRBJ1-1; weak D call: TRBD1 (6 bases). CDR1 is SGHTA, CDR2 FQGNSA, per germline. Trimming took off 5 bases at V and 0 bases at J, with 13 bases between the two ends. CDR3 length equals 15 residues. This CDR3 is CASSTRGSLNTEAFF. For the CDR3, the DNA is TGTGCCAGCAGCACTAGGGGGTCCCTGAACACTGAAGCTTTCTTT.

The J gene is TRBJ2-5, the V gene TRBV7-2; TRBD2 matches 8 bases. The V gene end was trimmed by 4 bases and the J gene end by 5 bases; junction bases not matched to a gene: 15. This CDR3 has 17 amino acids. Germline V gene data show CDR1 as SGHTA and CDR2 as FQGNSA. CDR3 DNA sequence: TGTGCCAGCAGCTCCCTCGGCGGGGGGCCGTACGGGGAGACCCAGTACTTC. Translated: CASSSLGGGPYGETQYF.

This clone was counted between two and nine times. V and J are TRBV18 and TRBJ2-5; D is possibly TRBD1 (5 bases). CDR1 and CDR2 from the germline V gene are KGHSH and LQKENI. This CDR3 region has 14 residues. V was clipped by 3 bases and J by 5 bases, with 13 bases between them. The DNA for the CDR3 is TGTGCCAGCTCACCTATCGCAGGGCGGGAGACCCAGTACTTC. Its translation: CASSPIAGRETQYF.

This clone was counted between two and nine times. The chain combines TRBV7-7 with TRBJ1-4; D perhaps matches TRBD1 (5 bases). Trimming took 2 bases from V and 8 from J, leaving 15 bases between them. CDR1 and CDR2 (germline): SSHAT, FNYEAQ (reference sequence). CDR3 length: 15 residues. CDR3 sequence reads: CASSLRSGLQEKLFF. The CDR3 coding sequence is TGTGCCAGCAGCTTAAGGTCGGGACTCCAGGAAAAACTGTTTTTT.

This clone appeared a few times. This chain uses TRBV4-3 with TRBJ1-6; D ambiguous. With 0 bases removed from V and 10 bases from J, the gap between germline ends came to 10 bases. Germline values: CDR1 LGHNA, CDR2 YSLEER. There are 14 residues in the CDR3. CDR3 amino acids: CASSQDPQNSPLHF. The CDR3 DNA reads TGCGCCAGCAGCCAAGACCCCCAGAACTCACCCCTCCACTTT.

This clone has just a few counts. The V call is TRBV7-2, the J call TRBJ2-3; no clear D. Germline lookup yields CDR1 SGHTA and CDR2 FQGNSA. The CDR3 loop spans 12 amino acids. The V end was cut by 3 bases, the J end by 5 bases, with 6 bases between. The chain's CDR3 is CASSFFQDTQYF. In DNA, the CDR3 is TGTGCCAGCAGCTTTTTTCAAGATACGCAGTATTTT. Full variable domain (missing parts from reference TRBV7-2 and TRBJ2-3): GAGVSQSPSNKVTEKGKDVELRCDPISGHTALYWYRQSLGQGLEFLIYFQGNSAPDKSGLPSDRFSAERTGGSVSTLTIQRTQQEDSAVYLCASSFFQDTQYFGPGTRLTVL.

The V gene is TRBV10-2, the J gene TRBJ2-3; 8 bases agree with TRBD2. CDR1 WSHSY and CDR2 SAAADI come from the germline V gene. The CDR3 contains 15 residues. J was trimmed by 2 bases and V by 8 bases; bases with no gene match: 9. This CDR3 is CASPPSGPSTDTQYF. The CDR3 bases are TGCGCCAGCCCTCCTAGCGGGCCTTCCACAGATACGCAGTATTTT.

This clone was observed a few times. The chain has TRBV13 and TRBJ2-7; TRBD2 agrees at 16 bases. Per the germline V gene, CDR1 is PRHDT and CDR2 is FYEKMQ (reference sequence). This CDR3 contains 17 residues. The V segment lost 5 bases and the J segment 0 bases; nucleotides outside the gene matches: 4. CDR3 in amino acids: CASSKGLAGGLSYEQYF. In DNA form, the CDR3 reads TGTGCCAGCAGCAAGGGACTAGCGGGGGGGCTCTCCTACGAGCAGTACTTC.

The chain combines TRBV6-1 with TRBJ1-5; a possible D gene is TRBD1 (6 bases). The CDR3 extends over 15 amino acids. CDR1 and CDR2 from the germline V gene are MNHNS and SASEGT. The V end lost 6 bases, the J end lost 6 bases, and 18 bases lay between the germline ends. Written as DNA, the CDR3 is TGTGCCAGCAGGCAAACAGGGACGGGAGGTCAGCCCCAGCATTTT. It yields the protein CASRQTGTGGQPQHF.

The V and J genes are TRBV6-5 and TRBJ2-7; TRBD1 matches at 9 bases. CDR3 length equals 16 residues. Germline assignment: CDR1 MNHEY and CDR2 SVGAGI. J gave up 0 bases and V 0 bases, and 3 bases lay outside the gene matches. CDR3 sequence (DNA): TGTGCCAGCAGTTACTCGGGACAGGGCAGCTCCTACGAGCAGTACTTC. Translated: CASSYSGQGSSYEQYF.

J is TRBJ2-2 and V is TRBV10-3, with 7 bases matching TRBD1. The CDR3 consists of 15 residues. Germline CDR1 ENHRY, CDR2 SYGVKD. The junction had 10 bases not matched to a gene; V was cut back by 9 bases and J by 3 bases. Here the CDR3 DNA reads TGTGCCATTTCTCTGATGGGACAGCACACCGGGGAGCTGTTTTTT. It encodes CAISLMGQHTGELFF.

The chain employs TRBV2 and TRBJ1-5, with unresolved D. CDR3 length: 12 residues. The V end lost 5 bases, the J end lost 3 bases, and 5 bases lay between the germline ends. The germline V gene has CDR1 SNHLY and CDR2 FYNNEI. CDR3 nucleotides: TGTGCCAGCAGTCCCATCAATCAGCCCCAGCATTTT. It specifies CASSPINQPQHF. Together with reference TRBV2 and TRBJ1-5, the CDR3 gives the full variable domain: EPEVTQTPSHQVTQMGQEVILRCVPISNHLYFYWYRQILGQKVEFLVSFYNNEISEKSEIFDDQFSVERPDGSNFTLKIRSTKLEDSAMYFCASSPINQPQHFGDGTRLSIL.

This clone was seen a handful of times. The chain recombines TRBV27 with TRBJ2-7; D is perhaps TRBD1 (7 bases). The CDR3 length is 13 residues. Germline lookup yields CDR1 MNHEY and CDR2 SMNVEV (reference sequence). Trimming shortened V by 6 bases and J by 4 bases, and 13 bases separated the two germline ends. CDR3 DNA sequence: TGTGCCAGCAGGATGACAGGGACTTACGAGCAGTACTTC. Its protein is CASRMTGTYEQYF.

This clone was seen a few times. V usage is TRBV5-1 and J usage is TRBJ2-5, with 12 bases fitting TRBD2. Per the germline V gene, CDR1 is SGHRS and CDR2 is YFSETQ. V was clipped by 4 bases and J by 0 bases; unmatched bases: 4. The CDR3 sequence is 16 residues long. CDR3 amino acids: CASSPGTSGYQETQYF. In DNA, the CDR3 is TGCGCCAGCAGCCCCGGGACTAGCGGGTACCAAGAGACCCAGTACTTC.

The gene calls are TRBV7-9 and TRBJ1-3; 9 nucleotides align to TRBD1. The V gene's germline CDR1 is SEHNR and CDR2 FQNEAQ (reference sequence). The trim removed 4 bases at V and 1 base at J, leaving 14 bases unmatched. The CDR3 extends over 19 amino acids. The CDR3 loop reads CASSSKGIRTGVSGNTIYF. The CDR3 bases are TGTGCCAGCAGCTCCAAAGGGATACGGACAGGGGTATCTGGAAACACCATATATTTT.

The chain uses TRBV9 and TRBJ2-5, with TRBD1 matching 10 bases. From germline, CDR1 is SGDLS and CDR2 YYNGEE. CDR3 size: 15 residues. The V segment lost 3 bases and the J segment 5 bases; nucleotides outside the gene matches: 7. The CDR3 nucleotides are TGTGCCAGCAGCGACTCGACAGGGGGCGGGGAGACCCAGTACTTC. This sequence encodes CASSDSTGGGETQYF. Based on the CDR3 plus reference TRBV9 and TRBJ2-5, the full variable domain is DSGVTQTPKHLITATGQRVTLRCSPRSGDLSVYWYQQSLDQGLQFLIQYYNGEERAKGNILERFSAQQFPDLHSELNLSSLELGDSALYFCASSDSTGGGETQYFGPGTRLLVL.

This clone was seen more than once but under ten times. The chain is built from TRBV9 and TRBJ2-5; TRBD2 matches 12 bases. With 4 bases clipped from V and 2 bases from J, the junction kept 6 bases outside the gene matches. This CDR3 region has 16 residues. CDR1 and CDR2 from the germline V gene are SGDLS and YYNGEE. Here the CDR3 reads CASSYQLAGGQETQYF. In nucleotides, the CDR3 is TGTGCCAGCAGCTACCAACTAGCGGGGGGACAAGAGACCCAGTACTTC.

This clone has a handful of counts. The chain employs TRBV5-1 and TRBJ2-2, with 9 bases aligning to TRBD2. V trimming: 3 bases; J trimming: 0 bases; junction bases outside the gene matches: 9. Germline loops: CDR1 SGHRS, CDR2 YFSETQ. The CDR3 has 18 residues. This CDR3 reads CASSSSVERGANTGELFF. The DNA for the CDR3 is TGCGCCAGCAGCTCCTCGGTCGAGCGGGGGGCGAACACCGGGGAGCTGTTTTTT.

This clone was picked up many times. The V and J genes are TRBV29-1 and TRBJ1-2; 9 bases agree with TRBD1. With V trimmed by 7 bases and J by 4 bases, 7 bases remained unmatched. CDR3 size: 13 residues. Germline CDR1 is SQVTM and CDR2 is ANQGSEA. The CDR3 sequence: CSGGTGQSYGYTF. The CDR3 DNA reads TGCAGCGGTGGGACAGGGCAAAGCTATGGCTACACCTTC.

A few counts support this clone. The gene calls are TRBV11-2 and TRBJ2-5; 13 bases match TRBD2. The CDR3 contains 16 residues. Germline V gene data show CDR1 as SGHAT and CDR2 as FQNNGV. V dropped 4 bases and J dropped 2; count of bases not matched to a gene: 4. CDR3: CASSSGTSGIQETQYF. The CDR3 nucleotides are TGTGCCAGCAGCTCAGGGACTAGCGGGATACAAGAGACCCAGTACTTC.

The chain carries TRBV11-2 and TRBJ2-5, with 9 positions matching TRBD1. Germline assignment: CDR1 SGHAT and CDR2 FQNNGV. The ends lost 6 bases at V and 5 bases at J; junction bases unmatched: 10. This CDR3 has 15 residues. CDR3 residues: CASRKPGQGLETQYF. CDR3 bases: TGTGCCAGCAGAAAGCCGGGACAGGGTTTGGAGACCCAGTACTTC.